A single sample gave rise to the 10 T cell receptor beta chains below, sequenced in a study of regulatory T cells in long-lasting Graves disease. Sequencing libraries for TCR beta were prepared with iRepertoire HTBI primers and Arm-PCR of CDR3 regions. MiXCR, run by TCRdb on the multiplex PCR reads, gives a single entry per CDR3 protein. The sample lists some 420,000 distinct CDR3 sequences, 20% to 25% seen once, with 13% in the top ten. The time point denotes: persistent/refractory GD, antithyroid drugs over 5 years with positive TRAb. PBMC RNA served as the TCR library source. The source was peripheral blood mononuclear cells (PBMCs), collected when the disease was refractory, from a patient treated with antithyroid drugs. The receptor source for this set is a female donor with Graves disease.

This clonotype was picked up a small number of times. The rearrangement uses TRBV7-9 and TRBJ1-1, with D hard to call. Germline values: CDR1 SEHNR, CDR2 FQNEAQ (reference sequence). The CDR3 covers 11 residues. The V gene lost 7 bases and the J gene lost 7 bases, with 10 bases spanning the gap. CDR3 DNA: TGTGCCAGCACCTCCCGGGGTGAAGCTTTCTTT. This codes for CASTSRGEAFF.

The sample holds a few counts of this clonotype. CDR3 sequence reads: CASSLVGTSEETQYF. The DNA for the CDR3 is TGTGCCAGCAGCTTAGTTGGGACTAGCGAAGAGACCCAGTACTTC. The rearrangement uses TRBV7-9 and TRBJ2-4, with 10 bases fitting TRBD2. The J call is doubtful: the DNA matches TRBJ2-5 better. This CDR3 has 15 amino acids. Germline lookup yields CDR1 SEHNR and CDR2 FQNEAQ (reference sequence).

The chain has TRBV20-1 and TRBJ2-3; the match to TRBD1 covers 7 bases. Per germline, CDR1 DFQATT and CDR2 SNEGSKA (reference sequence). The J segment lost 3 bases and the V segment lost 6 bases, leaving 9 bases of the junction unmatched. This CDR3 contains 14 residues. This CDR3 is CSASTGIVTDTQYF. The CDR3 region has the DNA TGCAGTGCGTCGACAGGGATTGTTACAGATACGCAGTATTTT.

At least ten counts were recorded for this clonotype. V is TRBV7-2 and J is TRBJ1-4; D is uncertain. V was pared by 1 base and J by 8 bases, with 14 bases between. This CDR3 is built from 15 residues. Germline V lookup: CDR1 SGHTA, CDR2 FQGNSA. Here the CDR3 DNA reads TGTGCCAGCAGCTTAGTGCCGACGAGAGAGGAAAAACTGTTTTTT. This sequence encodes CASSLVPTREEKLFF.

This clonotype was seen repeatedly, ten times or more. V and J are TRBV12-3 or TRBV12-4 and TRBJ2-7; D unresolved. This CDR3 has 12 residues. V was clipped by 4 bases and J by 3 bases, with 7 bases between them. The CDR3 coding sequence is TGTGCCAGCAGTTCTCTCAACTACGAGCAGTACTTC. It codes for CASSSLNYEQYF.

In the case of this clonotype: A clone one base away is much larger, so this may be a read error. Since the CDR3 does not end with the conserved phenylalanine or tryptophan, this likely comes from a read error. J is TRBJ2-5 and V is TRBV11-3, with 7 bases identical to TRBD1. The CDR3 covers 18 residues. Germline CDR1 SGHNT, CDR2 YENEEA. The V and J ends lost 0 bases and 1 base, in that order; junction bases with no gene match: 11. CDR3: CASSLEDPDRAIQETQYL. Written as DNA, the CDR3 is TGTGCCAGCAGCTTAGAAGATCCTGACAGGGCTATCCAAGAGACCCAGTACCTC.

The CDR3 DNA sequence: TGTGCCAGCAGCTTGTATGAGGAGGGACTTCCGCGGGCAAAACTGTTTTTT. Its protein is CASSLYEEGLPRAKLFF. This sequence joins TRBV5-5 and TRBJ1-4; a possible D gene is TRBD1 (5 bases). The V gene's germline CDR1 is SGHKS and CDR2 YYEKEE (reference sequence). The CDR3 is 17 residues long. Trimming stripped 1 base from V and 10 bases from J, with 23 bases between.

About this clonotype: One end of the junction varies from germline; a read error may be responsible. The chain recombines TRBV27 with TRBJ2-7; 9 positions agree with TRBD1. The CDR3 consists of 16 residues. Germline values: CDR1 MNHEY, CDR2 SMNVEV (reference sequence). The CDR3: CTSSLLAGQGKHEQYF. The CDR3 coding sequence is TGTACCAGCAGTTTATTGGCGGGACAGGGAAAACACGAGCAGTACTTC.

V and J are TRBV15 and TRBJ1-4; 7 bases fit TRBD1. V lost 1 base and J lost 8; bases outside the gene matches: 10. The CDR3 runs to 16 residues. Germline V lookup: CDR1 LNHNV, CDR2 YYDKDF (reference sequence). For the CDR3, the DNA is TGTGCCACCAGCAGAGCCCGACAGGGCTGGGGAGAAAAACTGTTTTTT. It yields the protein CATSRARQGWGEKLFF.

V and J are TRBV2 and TRBJ2-5, with D tentatively TRBD1 (5 bases). This CDR3 is built from 13 residues. Deletions cut 5 bases from V and 5 bases from J, with 12 bases between. Germline CDR1 SNHLY, CDR2 FYNNEI. In DNA, the CDR3 is TGTGCCAGCAGTCCAGGGTTTACGGAGACCCAGTACTTC. Its translation is CASSPGFTETQYF.